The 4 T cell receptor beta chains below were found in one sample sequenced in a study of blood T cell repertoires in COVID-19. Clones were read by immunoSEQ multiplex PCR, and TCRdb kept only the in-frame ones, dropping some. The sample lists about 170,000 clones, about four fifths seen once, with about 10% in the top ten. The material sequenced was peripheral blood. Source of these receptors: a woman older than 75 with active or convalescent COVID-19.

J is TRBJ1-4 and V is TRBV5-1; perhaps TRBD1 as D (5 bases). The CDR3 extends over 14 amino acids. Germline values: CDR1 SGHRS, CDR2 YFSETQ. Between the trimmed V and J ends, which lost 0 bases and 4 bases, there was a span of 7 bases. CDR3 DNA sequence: TGCGCCAGCAGCTTGGAGACAGATAATGAAAAACTGTTTTTT. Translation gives CASSLETDNEKLFF.

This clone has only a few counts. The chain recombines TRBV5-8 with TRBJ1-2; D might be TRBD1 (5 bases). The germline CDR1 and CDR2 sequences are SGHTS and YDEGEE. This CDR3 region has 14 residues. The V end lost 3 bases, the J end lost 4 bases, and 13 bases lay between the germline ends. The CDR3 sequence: CASSSWGRVYGYTF. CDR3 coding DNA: TGTGCCAGCAGCTCTTGGGGCAGAGTCTATGGCTACACCTTC.

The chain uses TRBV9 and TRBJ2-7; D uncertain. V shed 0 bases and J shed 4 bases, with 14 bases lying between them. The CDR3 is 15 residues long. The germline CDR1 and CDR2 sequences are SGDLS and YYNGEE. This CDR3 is CASSVGDSLLYEQYF. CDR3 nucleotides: TGTGCCAGCAGCGTAGGAGATAGTCTGTTATACGAGCAGTACTTC.

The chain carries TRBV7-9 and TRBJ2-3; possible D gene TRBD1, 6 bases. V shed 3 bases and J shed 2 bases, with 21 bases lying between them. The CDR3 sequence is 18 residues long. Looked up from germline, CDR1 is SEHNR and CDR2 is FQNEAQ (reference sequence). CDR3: CASSFLNVYRQDTDTQYF. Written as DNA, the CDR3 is TGTGCCAGCAGCTTCCTGAACGTGTACCGACAGGACACAGATACGCAGTATTTT.